This T cell receptor (beta chain) appears in the sequencing data of a study of shared clonotypes between healthy human individuals. Across the study: Researchers drew samples from two women and a few men aged 18 to 49.

CDR1 SGHDT and CDR2 YYEEEE come from the germline V gene. V was clipped by 5 bases and J by 4 bases, with 15 bases between them. The CDR3 has 14 amino acids. Division of CD4+ cells produced a CD45RA+ naive subset and a CD45RA-negative memory subset. For sorted subsets, about 190 ng DNA per replicate equaled about 31,000 T cell genomes. Sequencing was performed with immunoSEQ multiplex PCR; in TCRdb, only in-frame clones are kept and a portion is missing. The table includes around 700,000 clones, less than 85% detected once. The receptor's source is a woman younger than 45 in good health. Sequenced input: memory CD4+ T cells sorted from blood. Subset in this sample: CD45RA-negative fraction. The chain recombines TRBV5-6 with TRBJ2-5; D may be TRBD2 (6 bases). The CDR3 reads CASSYQRVRETQYF. CDR3 bases: TGTGCCAGCAGTTACCAGCGGGTAAGAGAGACCCAGTACTTC.